A selection of T cell receptor beta chains follows, all from one sample in a study of T cell repertoires in cytomegalovirus infection. One entry per CDR3 protein, called by TCRdb with MiXCR from the reads. This sample carries tens of thousands of distinct CDR3 sequences, around 3.8% of them seen once, and the ten largest clones take roughly 22%. Sequencing was carried out using PBMCs. The receptors stem from a human donor in good health (CMV status not recorded). Some clones in this sample may be carry-over from other donors' samples. CDR3s include the opening cysteine and the closing phenylalanine or tryptophan. Each record gives: J gene, D gene, V gene, clone size, CDR3 length, CDR3 protein, CDR3 DNA. The D gene is left open where the match is weak. Each size is once, few, many or a size class.

j_gene: TRBJ1-4
d_gene: .
v_gene: TRBV7-6
abundance: many
len: 12
CDR3aa: CASSLGGEKLFF
CDR3nt: TGTGCCAGCAGCTTAGGAGGCGAAAAACTGTTTTTT

j_gene: TRBJ1-1
d_gene: .
v_gene: TRBV20-1
abundance: many
len: 12
CDR3aa: CSARGGVTEAFF
CDR3nt: TGCAGTGCTAGAGGGGGAGTCACTGAAGCTTTCTTT

j_gene: TRBJ1-1
d_gene: TRBD1
v_gene: TRBV12-3/TRBV12-4
abundance: many
len: 15
CDR3aa: CASSFQGGVGTEAFF
CDR3nt: TGTGCCAGCAGTTTTCAGGGGGGCGTGGGCACTGAAGCTTTCTTT

j_gene: TRBJ2-3
d_gene: TRBD2
v_gene: TRBV3-1
abundance: many
len: 15
CDR3aa: CASSQRGGARDTQYF
CDR3nt: TGTGCCAGCAGCCAGCGGGGGGGCGCGAGAGATACGCAGTATTTT

j_gene: TRBJ2-7
d_gene: .
v_gene: TRBV7-6
abundance: many
len: 12
CDR3aa: CASSLAQYEQYF
CDR3nt: TGTGCCAGCAGCTTAGCCCAATACGAGCAGTACTTC

j_gene: TRBJ1-6
d_gene: TRBD1
v_gene: TRBV5-6
abundance: many
len: 17
CDR3aa: CASRTVVSGGMDSPLHF
CDR3nt: TGTGCCAGCAGAACGGTCGTGTCAGGGGGTATGGATTCACCCCTCCACTTT

j_gene: TRBJ2-1
d_gene: TRBD2
v_gene: TRBV20-1
abundance: many
len: 15
CDR3aa: CSADRLAGGINEQFF
CDR3nt: TGCAGTGCAGATCGACTAGCGGGAGGTATCAATGAGCAGTTCTTC

j_gene: TRBJ1-5
d_gene: TRBD1
v_gene: TRBV10-3
abundance: many
len: 14
CDR3aa: CATQGARGNQPQHF
CDR3nt: TGTGCCACTCAGGGGGCGCGGGGCAATCAGCCCCAGCATTTT

j_gene: TRBJ2-1
d_gene: .
v_gene: TRBV5-1
abundance: few
len: 12
CDR3aa: CASSEGNDEQFF
CDR3nt: TGCGCCAGCAGCGAAGGGAACGATGAGCAGTTCTTC

j_gene: TRBJ2-1
d_gene: .
v_gene: TRBV7-8
abundance: many
len: 13
CDR3aa: CASSSPMGNEQFF
CDR3nt: TGTGCCAGCAGCTCCCCTATGGGCAATGAGCAGTTCTTC

j_gene: TRBJ2-2
d_gene: .
v_gene: TRBV27
abundance: many
len: 14
CDR3aa: CASSWAGNTGELFF
CDR3nt: TGTGCCAGCAGCTGGGCGGGGAACACCGGGGAGCTGTTTTTT

j_gene: TRBJ2-7
d_gene: .
v_gene: TRBV7-2
abundance: many
len: 15
CDR3aa: CASSAGHDYFSEQYF
CDR3nt: TGTGCCAGCAGCGCAGGGCACGACTACTTCTCCGAGCAGTACTTC

j_gene: TRBJ2-7
d_gene: TRBD1
v_gene: TRBV7-9
abundance: many
len: 15
CDR3aa: CASSSGQKASYEQYF
CDR3nt: TGTGCCAGCAGCTCGGGACAGAAAGCCTCCTACGAGCAGTACTTC

j_gene: TRBJ2-3
d_gene: .
v_gene: TRBV7-3
abundance: many
len: 15
CDR3aa: CASSVGGGPTDTQYF
CDR3nt: TGTGCCAGCAGTGTAGGGGGAGGGCCCACAGATACGCAGTATTTT

j_gene: TRBJ2-2
d_gene: TRBD2
v_gene: TRBV6-5
abundance: many
len: 17
CDR3aa: CASSYLRGGHDVGELFF
CDR3nt: TGTGCCAGCAGTTACTTGCGGGGGGGCCACGATGTCGGGGAGCTGTTTTTT

j_gene: TRBJ1-6
d_gene: .
v_gene: TRBV7-3
abundance: many
len: 16
CDR3aa: CASSQTAGWGNSPLHF
CDR3nt: TGTGCCAGCAGCCAAACCGCCGGATGGGGGAATTCACCCCTCCACTTT

j_gene: TRBJ1-2
d_gene: .
v_gene: TRBV7-2
abundance: many
len: 14
CDR3aa: CASSLDARNYGYTF
CDR3nt: TGTGCCAGCAGCTTGGATGCACGTAACTATGGCTACACCTTC